In its sample, the clone carrying this TCR beta chain was seen once. This sample was taken from a study of shared T cell receptors in the human thymus. Generated by immunoSEQ multiplex PCR, the TCRdb table keeps only in-frame clones and is missing some. The sample carries hundreds of thousands of clones, around 78% recorded once. After removal of 2 bases from V and 7 bases from J, the junction contained 22 bases not matched to a gene. Germline lookup yields CDR1 MGHRA and CDR2 YSYEKL. CDR3 length equals 20 residues. The same sample was also studied in work on human thymus T cells. From that study: Thymic and blood repertoires showed apparently biased V and J gene usage.

The chain employs TRBV4-1 and TRBJ2-7; TRBD2 agrees at 11 bases. Sequenced: thymocytes. The receptor comes from a boy less than two years old with a congenital heart defect. This CDR3 is CASSQRRFGGTSGEPGEQYF. CDR3 sequence (DNA): TGCGCCAGCAGCCAAAGAAGGTTCGGAGGGACTAGCGGCGAGCCGGGGGAGCAGTACTTC.